This T cell receptor (beta chain) emerged from a study of blood T cells in healthy people across ages. Alongside a J-beta primer mix, a sample-barcoded 5' primer served in a second PCR lasting about 6 to 11 cycles. TCRdb re-called the 5' RACE reads with MiXCR, one entry per CDR3 protein. The sample lists some 1.4 million distinct CDR3 sequences; approximately 42% were seen once. Study findings and constraints: Diversity estimates drawn from one million T cells were deemed underestimates.

Comments on this clonotype: The antigen is not known.

The length of the CDR3 is 17 residues. V was clipped by 4 bases and J by 5 bases, with 21 bases between them. Germline V gene lookup returns CDR1 SEHNR and CDR2 FQNEAQ (reference sequence). The sample comprised blood. The source is a woman between 18 and 29 years old in good health. The chain combines TRBV7-9 with TRBJ2-1, with a possible D match to TRBD2 (6 bases). The CDR3 DNA is TGTGCCAGCAGCTCCCACTCTCTGCGGGGACCCCACAATGAGCAGTTCTTC. This sequence encodes CASSSHSLRGPHNEQFF. The whole variable domain, filled in from reference TRBV7-9 and TRBJ2-1, reads DTGVSQNPRHKITKRGQNVTFRCDPISEHNRLYWYRQTLGQGPEFLTYFQNEAQLEKSRLLSDRFSAERPKGSFSTLEIQRTEQGDSAMYLCASSSHSLRGPHNEQFFGPGTRLTVL.